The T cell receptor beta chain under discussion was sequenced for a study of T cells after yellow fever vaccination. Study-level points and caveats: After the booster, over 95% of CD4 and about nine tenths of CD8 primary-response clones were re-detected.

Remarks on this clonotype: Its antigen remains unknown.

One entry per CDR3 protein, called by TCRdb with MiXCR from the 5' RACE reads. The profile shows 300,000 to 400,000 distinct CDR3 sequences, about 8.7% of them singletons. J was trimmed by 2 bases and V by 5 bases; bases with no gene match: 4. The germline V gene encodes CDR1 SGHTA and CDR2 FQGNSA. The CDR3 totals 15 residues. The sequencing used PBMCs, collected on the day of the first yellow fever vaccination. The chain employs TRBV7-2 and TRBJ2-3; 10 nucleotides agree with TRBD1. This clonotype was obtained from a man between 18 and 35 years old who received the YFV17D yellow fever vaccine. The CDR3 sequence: CASSIDRGPTDTQYF. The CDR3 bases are TGTGCCAGCAGCATAGACAGGGGGCCCACAGATACGCAGTATTTT.